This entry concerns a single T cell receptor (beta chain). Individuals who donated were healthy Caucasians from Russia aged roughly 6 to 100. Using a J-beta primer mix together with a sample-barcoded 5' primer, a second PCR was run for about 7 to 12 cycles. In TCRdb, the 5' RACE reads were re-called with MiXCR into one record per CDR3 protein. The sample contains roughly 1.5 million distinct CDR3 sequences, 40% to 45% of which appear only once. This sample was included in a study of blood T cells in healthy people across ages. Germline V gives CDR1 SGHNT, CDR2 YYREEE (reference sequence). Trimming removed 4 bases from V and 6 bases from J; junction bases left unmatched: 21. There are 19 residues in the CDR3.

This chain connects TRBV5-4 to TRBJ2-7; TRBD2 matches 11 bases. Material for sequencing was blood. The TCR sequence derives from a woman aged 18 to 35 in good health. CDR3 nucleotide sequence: TGTGCCAGCAGCCCTGAGTTACTAGCGGGAGACTCCTTTTCAGGCGAGCAGTACTTC. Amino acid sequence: CASSPELLAGDSFSGEQYF.